The source of this T cell receptor beta chain is a study of tumor-infiltrating lymphocytes in primary liver carcinoma. The wider study: The cohort included men and women aged 30 to 69 years.

Joint extraction of RNA and DNA used roughly 18-34 mg of bulk tissue that was unsorted. Patients diagnosed with primary liver carcinoma received treatment through surgical resection. CDR1 and CDR2 (germline): SGHNT, YENEEA. This CDR3 has 15 amino acids. In the case of this clonotype: Its antigen is unidentified. One end of the junction is discordant with germline, which a read error may explain.

From approximately 0.5 ug of total RNA, TCR beta-specific cDNA was reverse-transcribed using a constant-region primer. Library construction for TCR beta comprised three nested multiplex PCR rounds performed with slightly modified ARM-PCR. For 10 cycles apiece, the opening two PCR rounds ran with TRBV1-TRBV30 forward primers and a C-beta reverse primer. TCRdb called the multiplex PCR reads again in MiXCR, with one record for every CDR3 protein. The table lists about 120,000 distinct CDR3 sequences, roughly 70% of them singletons. Findings of the study overall: A significantly higher top-250-clone fraction was found in tumors than in blood (p = 0.039). Lower overlap was observed for tumor-adjacent and tumor-blood pairs relative to tumor region pairs.

Sequencing was done on a sample of tumor-adjacent normal liver tissue. This receptor was obtained from a woman aged 55-70 years with primary liver carcinoma and hepatitis B virus infection. This chain connects TRBV11-3 to TRBJ1-1; 7 bases map to TRBD1. The CDR3 loop is CTSSPRTGGVGEAFF. CDR3 coding DNA: TGTACCAGCAGCCCCCGGACAGGTGGGGTGGGTGAAGCTTTCTTC.